This passage covers 28 T cell receptor beta chains from one sample sequenced in a study of T cell changes during pregnancy in multiple sclerosis. Here immunoSEQ multiplex PCR was the method, and the copy in TCRdb shows in-frame clones only, minus some. Of just over 40,000 clones listed, about 90% are singletons. This material consisted of peripheral blood, taken in the first trimester of pregnancy. Receptors originate from a female donor in good health, enrolled as a control in a pregnancy study.

This clone is a singleton in its sample. V is TRBV19 and J is TRBJ2-7; the match to TRBD1 covers 8 bases. The germline V gene encodes CDR1 LNHDA and CDR2 SQIVND (reference sequence). Trimming at V came to 6 bases and at J to 4 bases, leaving 11 bases not matched to a gene. The CDR3 has 15 amino acids. Here the CDR3 DNA reads TGTGCCAGTAGGCCTTCAGTACAGGGGGGTTACGAGCAGTACTTC. Protein sequence: CASRPSVQGGYEQYF.

In its sample, this clone was seen a few times. This sequence joins TRBV19 and TRBJ2-7; 9 bases fit TRBD1. In germline, CDR1 is LNHDA, CDR2 SQIVND (reference sequence). The CDR3 covers 14 residues. V shed 5 bases and J 2 bases; nucleotides not matched to a gene: 4. CDR3 sequence: CASSFGDRAYEQYF. The DNA of the CDR3 is TGTGCCAGTAGTTTTGGGGACAGGGCCTACGAGCAGTACTTC.

This chain joins TRBV4-2 and TRBJ2-3; the D gene is possibly TRBD1 (5 bases). The CDR3 loop spans 17 amino acids. V dropped 2 bases and J dropped 3 bases, with 18 bases sitting between them. The germline CDR1 and CDR2 sequences are LGHNA and YNFKEQ. The CDR3 is CASSQPSGSMRTDTQYF. In nucleotides, the CDR3 is TGTGCCAGCAGCCAACCCTCAGGGTCAATGAGGACAGATACGCAGTATTTT.

The rearrangement uses TRBV18 and TRBJ2-3, with D perhaps matching TRBD2 (7 bases). CDR3 size: 14 residues. Per the germline V gene, CDR1 is KGHSH and CDR2 is LQKENI. Trimming left V 3 bases short and J 4 bases short, with 11 bases between. CDR3 sequence: CASSPQGRADTQYF. CDR3 DNA: TGTGCCAGCTCACCCCAGGGGAGGGCAGATACGCAGTATTTT.

The V and J genes are TRBV6-4 and TRBJ2-1, with TRBD2 matching 12 bases. There are 15 residues in the CDR3. J was trimmed by 3 bases and V by 5 bases; bases with no gene match: 2. Germline loops: CDR1 MRHNA, CDR2 SNTAGT. CDR3 in amino acids: CASSKTSGSYNEQFF. The DNA of the CDR3 is TGTGCCAGCAGTAAGACTAGCGGGAGCTACAATGAGCAGTTCTTC.

The chain uses TRBV28 and TRBJ1-6, with D possibly matching TRBD1 (6 bases). CDR1 is MDHEN, CDR2 SYDVKM, per germline. The V and J ends lost 5 bases and 13 bases respectively, with 24 bases between them. CDR3 length: 16 amino acids. This chain's CDR3 is CASSPPDSRSQGPLHF. Here the CDR3 DNA reads TGTGCCAGCAGTCCTCCGGACAGCCGGAGCCAAGGGCCCCTCCACTTT.

V is TRBV6-4 and J is TRBJ2-6; TRBD1 matches at 8 bases. The CDR3 consists of 17 residues. The J segment lost 0 bases and the V segment lost 6 bases, leaving 7 bases of the junction unmatched. CDR1 is MRHNA and CDR2 is SNTAGT in the germline V gene. In DNA form, the CDR3 reads TGTGCCAGCAGCTCAGGGGGCTCTACCTCTGGGGCCAACGTCCTGACTTTC. Encoded protein: CASSSGGSTSGANVLTF.

The J gene is TRBJ1-3, the V gene TRBV5-1; D uncertain. V lost 0 bases, J lost 3 bases, and 7 bases lay in between. Per germline, CDR1 SGHRS and CDR2 YFSETQ. This CDR3 is built from 14 residues. In DNA, the CDR3 is TGCGCCAGCAGCTTGGCAGGAAATGGAAACACCATATATTTT. This codes for CASSLAGNGNTIYF.

This sequence joins TRBV20-1 and TRBJ2-1, with a tentative D call TRBD2 (5 bases). CDR3 length: 11 residues. Trimming took 6 bases from V and 5 from J, leaving 8 bases between them. CDR1 is DFQATT, CDR2 SNEGSKA, per germline (reference sequence). Here the CDR3 reads CSALADNEQFF. DNA of the CDR3: TGCAGTGCGCTAGCAGACAATGAGCAGTTCTTC.

The chain recombines TRBV28 with TRBJ2-1, with D perhaps matching TRBD2 (6 bases). The CDR3 is 16 amino acids. Looked up from germline, CDR1 is MDHEN and CDR2 is SYDVKM. Trimming stripped 1 base from V and 3 bases from J, with 13 bases between. This chain's CDR3 is CASSLYGGILYNEQFF. CDR3 nucleotide sequence: TGTGCCAGCAGTTTATATGGCGGGATCCTCTACAATGAGCAGTTCTTC.

The rearrangement uses TRBV9 and TRBJ2-1; 9 bases are a match to TRBD2. The CDR3 extends over 16 amino acids. Germline trimming cut 4 bases from V and 6 bases from J; bases unmatched to any gene: 11. Looked up from germline, CDR1 is SGDLS and CDR2 is YYNGEE. The CDR3 DNA reads as TGTGCCAGCAGCCCAGGCGCGGGAGGGTCGAGCAATGAGCAGTTCTTC. Amino acids: CASSPGAGGSSNEQFF. Full variable domain (rest looked up from reference TRBV9 and TRBJ2-1): DSGVTQTPKHLITATGQRVTLRCSPRSGDLSVYWYQQSLDQGLQFLIQYYNGEERAKGNILERFSAQQFPDLHSELNLSSLELGDSALYFCASSPGAGGSSNEQFFGPGTRLTVL.

The chain couples TRBV27 to TRBJ1-1, with D unclear. Germline V gives CDR1 MNHEY, CDR2 SMNVEV (reference sequence). Trimming stripped 5 bases from V and 4 bases from J, with 17 bases between. This CDR3 has 15 amino acids. The CDR3 nucleotides are TGTGCCAGCAGTCCAGGACGGGGTGTGAGCACTGAAGCTTTCTTT. Translating it yields CASSPGRGVSTEAFF.

V is TRBV10-3 and J is TRBJ1-1; maybe TRBD1 (6 bases). There are 14 residues in the CDR3. Germline loops: CDR1 ENHRY, CDR2 SYGVKD. Trimming removed 3 bases from V and 2 bases from J, with 10 bases in between. The CDR3 DNA follows: TGTGCCATCAGTGACGGGGGGCTAAACACTGAAGCTTTCTTT. As protein: CAISDGGLNTEAFF.

By sample fraction, this clone is large (0.1 to 1%). This rearrangement joins TRBV6-4 to TRBJ2-1, with D uncertain. There are 13 residues in the CDR3. The germline gives CDR1 MRHNA, CDR2 SNTAGT. V was cut by 4 bases and J by 7 bases, with 11 bases left in between. CDR3 amino acids: CASSAGFENEQFF. CDR3 DNA sequence: TGTGCCAGCAGTGCGGGTTTTGAGAATGAGCAGTTCTTC.

CDR3 DNA sequence: TGCAGCGCCTCGAGGGCAGGGGTATGGAACACTGAAGCTTTCTTT. Residues: CSASRAGVWNTEAFF. The chain links TRBV29-1 to TRBJ1-1, with a tentative D call TRBD1 (6 bases). CDR1 is SQVTM and CDR2 is ANQGSEA in the germline V gene. The V end lost 7 bases, the J end lost 1 base, and 19 bases lay between the germline ends. The length of the CDR3 is 15 residues.

V usage is TRBV5-4 and J usage is TRBJ1-4, with unresolved D. This CDR3 region has 15 residues. Germline loops: CDR1 SGHNT, CDR2 YYREEE (reference sequence). Trimming left V 1 base short and J 8 bases short, with 15 bases between. The CDR3, as DNA: TGTGCCAGCAGCTTGAGTGCGGCAGCTGGGGAAAAACTGTTTTTT. This gives the protein CASSLSAAAGEKLFF. The variable domain in full, with the rest retrieved from reference TRBV5-4 and TRBJ1-4, is ETGVTQSPTHLIKTRGQQVTLRCSSQSGHNTVSWYQQALGQGPQFIFQYYREEENGRGNFPPRFSGLQFPNYSSELNVNALELDDSALYLCASSLSAAAGEKLFFGSGTQLSVL.

V and J are TRBV7-2 and TRBJ2-5, with TRBD1 matching 8 bases. J gave up 7 bases and V 5 bases, and 9 bases lay outside the gene matches. This CDR3 spans 14 amino acids. CDR1 SGHTA and CDR2 FQGNSA come from the germline V gene. DNA for the CDR3: TGTGCCAGCAGCCTCCAGGGGGCGCAGGGGACCCAGTACTTC. This codes for CASSLQGAQGTQYF.

CDR3 residues: CASSLGLAGVPSSYNEQFF. CDR3 nucleotide sequence: TGTGCCAGCAGCTTAGGGCTAGCGGGGGTCCCGAGCTCCTACAATGAGCAGTTCTTC. The V and J genes are TRBV7-2 and TRBJ2-1, with 10 nucleotides matching TRBD2. Germline V gene data show CDR1 as SGHTA and CDR2 as FQGNSA. V was clipped by 1 base and J by 0 bases; unmatched bases: 9. The CDR3 spans 19 residues. The full variable domain, rest sourced from reference TRBV7-2 and TRBJ2-1, is GAGVSQSPSNKVTEKGKDVELRCDPISGHTALYWYRQSLGQGLEFLIYFQGNSAPDKSGLPSDRFSAERTGGSVSTLTIQRTQQEDSAVYLCASSLGLAGVPSSYNEQFFGPGTRLTVL.

This rearrangement joins TRBV5-1 to TRBJ2-3, with D possibly being TRBD1 (5 bases). With 0 bases removed from V and 0 bases from J, the gap between germline ends came to 11 bases. The CDR3 contains 16 residues. In germline, CDR1 is SGHRS, CDR2 YFSETQ. The CDR3 DNA reads as TGCGCCAGCAGCTTGGGCACAGGCCCTAGCACAGATACGCAGTATTTT. Protein product: CASSLGTGPSTDTQYF.

Comment on this clone: One end of the junction varies from germline; a read error may be responsible. The chain is built from TRBV6-5 and TRBJ1-2, with 8 bases aligning to TRBD1. The CDR3 has 14 residues. The germline gives CDR1 MNHEY, CDR2 SVGAGI. The chain's CDR3 is CAGSYGQGLYGYTF. As DNA, the CDR3 is TGTGCCGGCAGTTACGGACAGGGCCTTTATGGCTACACCTTC.

The rearrangement links TRBV6-5 to TRBJ1-5, with a tentative D call TRBD1 (6 bases). This CDR3 comprises 15 residues. Germline V lookup: CDR1 MNHEY, CDR2 SVGAGI. The V gene lost 2 bases and the J gene lost 3 bases, with 11 bases spanning the gap. CDR3 loop: CASSYGQGPNQPQHF. Written as DNA, the CDR3 is TGTGCCAGCAGTTACGGGCAGGGGCCCAATCAGCCCCAGCATTTT.

The rearrangement links TRBV23-1 to TRBJ1-5; no clear D gene. TRBV23-1 has ORF status, its function being uncertain. The CDR3 is 15 amino acids. V lost 6 bases and J lost 1, with 13 bases in between. The CDR3 DNA is TGCGCCAGCAGCCGCCGGAGGGCCAGCAATCAGCCCCAGCATTTT. Its translation is CASSRRRASNQPQHF.

The chain has TRBV7-2 and TRBJ2-1; the D gene is possibly TRBD1 (6 bases). The CDR3 length is 14 residues. Deletions cut 2 bases from V and 4 bases from J, with 9 bases between. Germline V gene lookup returns CDR1 SGHTA and CDR2 FQGNSA. CDR3 nucleotides: TGTGCCAGCAGCTTATCAGGGGCGTACAATGAGCAGTTCTTC. It encodes CASSLSGAYNEQFF.

The rearrangement links TRBV9 to TRBJ2-1; a possible D gene is TRBD2 (6 bases). Trimming shortened V by 0 bases and J by 9 bases, and 16 bases separated the two germline ends. The CDR3 consists of 15 residues. Per the germline V gene, CDR1 is SGDLS and CDR2 is YYNGEE. CDR3 nucleotides: TGTGCCAGCAGCGTAGGTAAGGGAGGACTGGTTGAGCAGTTCTTC. Translating it yields CASSVGKGGLVEQFF.

The chain links TRBV9 to TRBJ2-1; D might be TRBD2 (5 bases). The germline V gene has CDR1 SGDLS and CDR2 YYNGEE. This CDR3 comprises 16 residues. V lost 4 bases and J lost 4, with 18 bases in between. CDR3 DNA: TGTGCCAGCAGCCCCCGGACTGGAGGCCTGTACAATGAGCAGTTCTTC. Protein: CASSPRTGGLYNEQFF.

V and J are TRBV19 and TRBJ2-2; 10 positions match TRBD1. CDR1 is LNHDA, CDR2 SQIVND, per germline (reference sequence). CDR3 length: 16 amino acids. Losses at the gene ends were 3 bases for V and 4 bases for J; bases not matched to a gene: 5. The CDR3 loop is CASSIRQGAATGELFF. CDR3 nucleotide sequence: TGTGCCAGTAGTATTAGACAGGGGGCGGCCACCGGGGAGCTGTTTTTT.

The V gene is TRBV7-2, the J gene TRBJ2-3, with 12 bases lining up with TRBD2. The CDR3 length is 17 residues. CDR1 and CDR2 (germline): SGHTA, FQGNSA. With V trimmed by 4 bases and J by 7 bases, 12 bases remained unmatched. CDR3 loop: CASSSASSGGAPNTQYF. DNA of the CDR3: TGTGCCAGCAGCTCAGCCTCTAGCGGGGGGGCCCCGAATACGCAGTATTTT.

The rearrangement uses TRBV14 and TRBJ1-1, with unresolved D. There are 15 residues in the CDR3. Per the germline V gene, CDR1 is SGHDN and CDR2 is FVKESK. With 3 bases removed from V and 4 bases from J, the gap between germline ends came to 15 bases. CDR3 nucleotide sequence: TGTGCCAGCAGCCACCTGACACCCACTGGCACTGAAGCTTTCTTT. Encoded protein: CASSHLTPTGTEAFF.